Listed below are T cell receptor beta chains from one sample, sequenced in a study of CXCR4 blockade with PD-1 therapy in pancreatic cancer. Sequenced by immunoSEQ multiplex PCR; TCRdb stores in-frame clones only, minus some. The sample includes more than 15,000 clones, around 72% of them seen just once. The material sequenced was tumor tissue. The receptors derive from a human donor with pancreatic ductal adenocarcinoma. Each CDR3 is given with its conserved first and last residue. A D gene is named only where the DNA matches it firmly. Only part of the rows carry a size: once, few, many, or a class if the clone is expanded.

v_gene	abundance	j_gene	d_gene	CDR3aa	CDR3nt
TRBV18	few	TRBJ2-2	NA	CASSPTVTRNTGELFF	TGTGCCAGCTCACCAACGGTGACAAGGAACACCGGGGAGCTGTTTTTT
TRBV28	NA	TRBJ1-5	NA	CASSLRTARPQHF	TGTGCCAGCAGTTTAAGGACCGCTCGGCCCCAGCATTTT
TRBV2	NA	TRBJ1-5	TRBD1	CASNGQGDQPQHF	TGTGCCAGCAACGGACAGGGAGATCAGCCCCAGCATTTT
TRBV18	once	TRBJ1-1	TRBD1	CASSVVQGETEAFF	TGTGCCAGCTCGGTCGTCCAGGGGGAGACTGAAGCTTTCTTT
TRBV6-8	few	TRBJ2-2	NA	CASKGGLTTGELFF	TGTGCCAGCAAAGGAGGACTTACCACCGGGGAGCTGTTTTTT
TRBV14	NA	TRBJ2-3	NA	CASSQRDTDTQYF	TGTGCCAGCAGCCAACGGGACACAGATACGCAGTATTTT
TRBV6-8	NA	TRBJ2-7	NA	CASRRQNSYEQYF	TGTGCCAGCAGACGACAGAACTCCTACGAGCAGTACTTC
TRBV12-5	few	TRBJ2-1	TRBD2	CASGPISSGSPLVNEQFF	TGTGCTAGTGGACCTATCTCTAGCGGGAGCCCCCTCGTCAATGAGCAGTTCTTC
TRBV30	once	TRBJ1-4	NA	CAWSGGVEKLFF	TGTGCCTGGAGTGGGGGGGTGGAAAAACTGTTTTTT
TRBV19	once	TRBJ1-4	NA	CASSARTGGHEKLFF	TGTGCCAGTAGTGCCCGGACGGGGGGACACGAAAAACTGTTTTTT
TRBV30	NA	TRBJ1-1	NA	CAWRALFRSGAFF	TGTGCCTGGAGGGCCCTCTTCCGAAGCGGAGCTTTCTTT
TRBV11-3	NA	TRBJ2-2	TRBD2	CASSSPSGTTGELFF	TGTGCCAGCAGCTCTCCTAGCGGAACTACCGGGGAGCTGTTTTTT
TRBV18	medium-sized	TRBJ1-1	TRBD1	CASSPRDRVGTEAFF	TGTGCCAGCTCACCGCGGGACAGGGTAGGGACTGAAGCTTTCTTT
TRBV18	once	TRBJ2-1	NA	CASSRDLNNEQFF	TGTGCCAGCTCACGGGACCTAAACAATGAGCAGTTCTTC
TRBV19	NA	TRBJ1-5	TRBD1	CASSGRGENQPQHF	TGTGCCAGTAGTGGCAGGGGGGAGAATCAGCCCCAGCATTTT
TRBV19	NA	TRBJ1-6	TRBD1	CASSIRQGNSPLHF	TGTGCCAGTAGTATCAGACAGGGGAATTCACCCCTCCACTTT
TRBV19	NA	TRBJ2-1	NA	CASSILGGNNEQFF	TGTGCCAGTAGTATCCTAGGGGGGAACAATGAGCAGTTCTTC
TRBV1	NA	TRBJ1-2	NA	CTSIVRKTYGYTF	TGCACCAGCATTGTGCGAAAGACCTATGGCTACACCTTC
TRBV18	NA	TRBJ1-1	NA	CASSPNREGTEAFF	TGTGCCAGCTCACCAAACAGGGAGGGGACTGAAGCTTTCTTT
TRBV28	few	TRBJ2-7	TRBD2	CASSRLAGVSEQYF	TGTGCCAGCAGTCGACTAGCGGGAGTCTCTGAGCAGTACTTC
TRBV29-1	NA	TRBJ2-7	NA	CSVRTVYYEQYF	TGCAGCGTCAGGACAGTTTACTACGAGCAGTACTTC
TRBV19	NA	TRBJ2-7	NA	CASSHTTGFGNHEQYF	TGTGCCAGTAGTCATACGACCGGGTTTGGAAACCACGAGCAGTACTTC
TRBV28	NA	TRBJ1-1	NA	CASTPPRAMNTEAFF	TGTGCCAGCACGCCGCCACGGGCTATGAACACTGAAGCTTTCTTT
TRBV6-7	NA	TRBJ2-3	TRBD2	CASTPASGYTDTQYF	TGTGCCAGCACTCCGGCTAGCGGATACACAGATACGCAGTATTTT
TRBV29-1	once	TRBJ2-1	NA	CSVVQRAEREQFF	TGCAGCGTTGTTCAGCGGGCCGAACGGGAGCAGTTCTTC
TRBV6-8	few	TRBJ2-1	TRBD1	CASSEGAYNEQFF	TGTGCCAGCAGTGAGGGGGCTTACAATGAGCAGTTCTTC
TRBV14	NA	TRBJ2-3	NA	CASSQDRDSSTDTQYF	TGTGCCAGCAGCCAAGATCGAGATTCTAGCACAGATACGCAGTATTTT
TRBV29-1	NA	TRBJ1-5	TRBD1	CSVGTGRQPQHF	TGCAGCGTCGGGACAGGGAGGCAGCCCCAGCATTTT
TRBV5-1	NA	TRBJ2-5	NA	CASSLDSDRLETQYF	TGCGCCAGCAGCTTGGATTCGGATAGGTTAGAGACCCAGTACTTC
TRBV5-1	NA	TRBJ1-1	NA	CASNPQVMNTEAFF	TGCGCCAGCAACCCACAGGTGATGAACACTGAAGCTTTCTTT
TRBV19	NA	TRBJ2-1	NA	CASSRTAYNEQFF	TGTGCCAGTAGTAGAACAGCCTACAATGAGCAGTTCTTC
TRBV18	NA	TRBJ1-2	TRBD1	CASSPGTGGRMGYTF	TGTGCCAGCTCCCCGGGGACAGGGGGACGTATGGGCTACACCTTC
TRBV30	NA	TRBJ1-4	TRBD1	CAWSGRDSNEKLFF	TGTGCCTGGAGTGGCCGGGACAGCAATGAAAAACTGTTTTTT
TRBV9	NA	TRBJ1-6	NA	CASSVGVGNSPLHF	TGTGCCAGCAGCGTAGGTGTAGGGAATTCACCCCTCCACTTT
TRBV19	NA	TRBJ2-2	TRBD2	CASSMRGTSGTGELFF	TGTGCCAGTAGTATGCGCGGGACTAGCGGGACCGGGGAGCTGTTTTTT
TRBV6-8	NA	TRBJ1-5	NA	CALGGGVGGENQPQHF	TGTGCCCTTGGAGGCGGCGTAGGAGGGGAAAATCAGCCCCAGCATTTT
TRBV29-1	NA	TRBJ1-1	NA	CSVQLGRWNTEAFF	TGCAGCGTTCAGCTGGGACGGTGGAACACTGAAGCTTTCTTT
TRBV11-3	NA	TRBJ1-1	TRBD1	CASSQTGTNTEAFF	TGTGCCAGCAGCCAGACAGGGACGAACACTGAAGCTTTCTTT
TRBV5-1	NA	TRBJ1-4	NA	CASSLRAEKEKLFF	TGCGCCAGCAGCTTAAGGGCAGAAAAAGAAAAACTGTTTTTT
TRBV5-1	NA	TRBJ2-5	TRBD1	CASSYGDRGLETQYF	TGCGCCAGCAGCTACGGGGACAGGGGATTAGAGACCCAGTACTTC
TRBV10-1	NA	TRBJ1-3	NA	CASRGPNTIYF	TGCGCCAGCAGGGGGCCAAACACCATATATTTT
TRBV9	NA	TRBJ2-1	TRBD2	CASSVVGAGRQWEQFF	TGTGCCAGCAGCGTAGTGGGAGCGGGAAGACAATGGGAGCAGTTCTTC
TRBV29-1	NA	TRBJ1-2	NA	CSVESVTSGVFNYGYTF	TGCAGCGTTGAATCCGTTACCAGCGGAGTTTTTAACTATGGCTACACCTTC
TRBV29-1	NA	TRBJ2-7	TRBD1	CSVEADRGLNYEQYF	TGCAGCGTTGAAGCCGACAGGGGGCTCAACTACGAGCAGTACTTC
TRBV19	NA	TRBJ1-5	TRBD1	CASSLRTGNQPQHF	TGTGCCAGTAGTCTCCGGACAGGTAATCAGCCCCAGCATTTT
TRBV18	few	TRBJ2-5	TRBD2	CASSPPASGLRTQYF	TGTGCCAGCTCACCACCCGCTAGCGGACTACGGACCCAGTACTTC
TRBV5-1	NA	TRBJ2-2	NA	CASSPGGGSTGELFF	TGCGCCAGCAGCCCAGGGGGCGGGAGCACCGGGGAGCTGTTTTTT
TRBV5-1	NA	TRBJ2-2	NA	CASSGDISTGELFF	TGCGCCAGCAGCGGGGACATTTCCACCGGGGAGCTGTTTTTT
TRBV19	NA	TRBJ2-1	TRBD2	CASSRGSGTYNEQFF	TGTGCCAGTAGTAGGGGAAGCGGGACCTACAATGAGCAGTTCTTC
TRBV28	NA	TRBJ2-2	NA	CASSSPGTFGFDTGELFF	TGTGCCAGCAGTTCTCCCGGAACGTTCGGGTTCGACACCGGGGAGCTGTTTTTT
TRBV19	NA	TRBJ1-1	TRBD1	CASSKGPGGGLDTEAFF	TGTGCCAGTAGTAAAGGCCCAGGGGGAGGGCTAGACACTGAAGCTTTCTTT
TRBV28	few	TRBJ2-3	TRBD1	CASSLSPGQGTDTQYF	TGTGCCAGCAGTTTATCCCCTGGACAGGGCACAGATACGCAGTATTTT